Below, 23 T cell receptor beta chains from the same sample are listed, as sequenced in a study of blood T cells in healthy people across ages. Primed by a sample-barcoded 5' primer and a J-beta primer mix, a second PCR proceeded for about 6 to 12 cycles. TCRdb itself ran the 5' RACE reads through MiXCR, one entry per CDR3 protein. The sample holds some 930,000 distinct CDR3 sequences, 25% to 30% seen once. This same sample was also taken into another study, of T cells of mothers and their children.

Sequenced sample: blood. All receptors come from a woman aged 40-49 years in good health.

The CDR3 loop is CASRRQGESDEQYF. The CDR3 coding sequence is TGTGCCAGCAGACGACAGGGGGAGAGCGACGAGCAGTACTTC. This chain uses TRBV6-6 with TRBJ2-7; 9 nucleotides align to TRBD1. After removal of 6 bases from V and 5 bases from J, the junction contained 8 bases not matched to a gene. Germline V gives CDR1 MNHNY, CDR2 SVGAGI (reference sequence). This CDR3 is 14 amino acids long.

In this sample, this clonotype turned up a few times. The CDR3 protein is CASSLDGTSDNEQFF. The CDR3 nucleotides are TGTGCCAGCAGCTTAGATGGGACTTCAGACAATGAGCAGTTCTTC. The V call is TRBV7-9, the J call TRBJ2-1; TRBD2 might be the D (6 bases). The CDR3 totals 15 residues. V lost 1 base and J 5 bases, leaving 12 bases between the germline ends. Germline CDR1 SEHNR, CDR2 FQNEAQ (reference sequence).

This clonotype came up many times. The CDR3 loop is CSARDSGQGFRGYTF. CDR3 in DNA: TGCAGTGCTAGAGATAGCGGACAGGGGTTTAGGGGCTACACCTTC. The V gene is TRBV20-1, the J gene TRBJ1-2, with 9 bases that match TRBD1. This CDR3 is built from 15 residues. V lost 0 bases and J lost 8; bases outside the gene matches: 10. From germline, CDR1 is DFQATT and CDR2 SNEGSKA (reference sequence).

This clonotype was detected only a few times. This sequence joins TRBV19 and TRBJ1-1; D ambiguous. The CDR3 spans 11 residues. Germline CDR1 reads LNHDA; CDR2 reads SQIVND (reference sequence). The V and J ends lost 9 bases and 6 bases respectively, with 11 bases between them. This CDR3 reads CASSSGPEAFF. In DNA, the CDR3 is TGTGCCAGCAGTTCGGGCCCTGAAGCTTTCTTT.

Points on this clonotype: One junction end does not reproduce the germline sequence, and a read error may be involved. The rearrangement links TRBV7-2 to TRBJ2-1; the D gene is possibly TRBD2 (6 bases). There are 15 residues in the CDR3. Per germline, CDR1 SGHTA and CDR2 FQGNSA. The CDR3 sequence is CASSLRLGLNNEQCF. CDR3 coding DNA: TGTGCCAGCAGCCTCCGACTAGGACTAAACAATGAGCAGTGCTTC.

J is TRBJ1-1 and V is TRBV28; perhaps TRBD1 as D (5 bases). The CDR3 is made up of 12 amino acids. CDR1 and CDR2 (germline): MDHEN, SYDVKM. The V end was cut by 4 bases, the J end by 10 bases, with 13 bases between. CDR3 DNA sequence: TGTGCCAGCAGTTCTCTGGAGAGGGGAGCTTTCTTT. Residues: CASSSLERGAFF.

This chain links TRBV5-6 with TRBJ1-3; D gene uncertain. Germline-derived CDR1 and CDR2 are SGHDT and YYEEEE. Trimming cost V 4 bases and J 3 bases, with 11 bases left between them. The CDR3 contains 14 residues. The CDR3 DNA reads TGTGCCAGCAGCCCGGGCCTAGGTGGAAACACCATATATTTT. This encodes CASSPGLGGNTIYF. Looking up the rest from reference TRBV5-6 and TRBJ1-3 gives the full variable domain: DAGVTQSPTHLIKTRGQQVTLRCSPKSGHDTVSWYQQALGQGPQFIFQYYEEEERQRGNFPDRFSGHQFPNYSSELNVNALLLGDSALYLCASSPGLGGNTIYFGEGSWLTVV.

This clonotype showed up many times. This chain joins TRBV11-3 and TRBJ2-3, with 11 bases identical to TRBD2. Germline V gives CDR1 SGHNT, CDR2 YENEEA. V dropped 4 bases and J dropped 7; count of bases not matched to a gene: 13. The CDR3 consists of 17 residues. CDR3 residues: CASSSNLLAGGFHTQYF. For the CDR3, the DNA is TGTGCCAGCAGCTCCAACCTCCTAGCGGGGGGCTTTCATACGCAGTATTTT.

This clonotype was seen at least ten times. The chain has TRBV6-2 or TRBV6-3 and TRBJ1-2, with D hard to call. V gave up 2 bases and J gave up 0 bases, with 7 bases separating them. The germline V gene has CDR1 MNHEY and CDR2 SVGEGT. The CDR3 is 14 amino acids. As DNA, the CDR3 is TGTGCCAGCAGTTACCTCCAAGCTAACTATGGCTACACCTTC. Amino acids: CASSYLQANYGYTF.

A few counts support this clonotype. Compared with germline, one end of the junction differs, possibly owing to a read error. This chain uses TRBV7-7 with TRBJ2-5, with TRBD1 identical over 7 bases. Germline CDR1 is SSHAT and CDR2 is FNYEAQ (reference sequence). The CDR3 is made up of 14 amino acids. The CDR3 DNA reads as TGTGCTAGCAGCCACTCCGGGACAGCAGAGACCCAGTACTTC. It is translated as CASSHSGTAETQYF.

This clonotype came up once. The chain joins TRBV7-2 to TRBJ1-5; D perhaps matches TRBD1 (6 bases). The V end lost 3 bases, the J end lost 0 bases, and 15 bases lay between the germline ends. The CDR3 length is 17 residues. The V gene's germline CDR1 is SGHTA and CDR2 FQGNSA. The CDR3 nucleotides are TGTGCCAGCAGCTTGCTCGACAGGATGTATAGCAATCAGCCCCAGCATTTT. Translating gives CASSLLDRMYSNQPQHF.

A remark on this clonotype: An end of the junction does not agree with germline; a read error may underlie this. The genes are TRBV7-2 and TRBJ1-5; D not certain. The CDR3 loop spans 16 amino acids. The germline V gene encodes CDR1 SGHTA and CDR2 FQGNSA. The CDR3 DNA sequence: TGTGCCAGCAGTTTAGGGCCCTTAGGGAGCAGTCAGCCCCAGCATTTT. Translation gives CASSLGPLGSSQPQHF. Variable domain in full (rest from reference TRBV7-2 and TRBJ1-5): GAGVSQSPSNKVTEKGKDVELRCDPISGHTALYWYRQSLGQGLEFLIYFQGNSAPDKSGLPSDRFSAERTGGSVSTLTIQRTQQEDSAVYLCASSLGPLGSSQPQHFGDGTRLSIL.

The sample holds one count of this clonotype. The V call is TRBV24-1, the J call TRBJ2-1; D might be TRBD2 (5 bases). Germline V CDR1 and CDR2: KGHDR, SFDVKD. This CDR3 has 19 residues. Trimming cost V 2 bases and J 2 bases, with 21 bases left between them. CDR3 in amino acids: CATSDYGVRQTQTYNEQFF. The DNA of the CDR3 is TGTGCCACCAGTGATTACGGGGTTCGGCAGACCCAAACCTACAATGAGCAGTTCTTC.

CDR3 amino acids: CASSAGQGENGYTF. CDR3 DNA: TGTGCCAGCAGCGCCGGACAGGGGGAGAATGGCTACACCTTC. The chain has TRBV7-2 and TRBJ1-2, with 10 bases fitting TRBD1. The CDR3 totals 14 residues. V lost 5 bases and J lost 6; bases outside the gene matches: 6. Per the germline V gene, CDR1 is SGHTA and CDR2 is FQGNSA.

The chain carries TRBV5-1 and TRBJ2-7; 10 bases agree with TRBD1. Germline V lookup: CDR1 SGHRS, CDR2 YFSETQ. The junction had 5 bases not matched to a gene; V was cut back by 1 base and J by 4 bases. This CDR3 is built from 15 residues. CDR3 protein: CASSLQTGGNYEQYF. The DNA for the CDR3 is TGCGCCAGCAGCTTGCAGACAGGGGGCAATTACGAGCAGTACTTC.

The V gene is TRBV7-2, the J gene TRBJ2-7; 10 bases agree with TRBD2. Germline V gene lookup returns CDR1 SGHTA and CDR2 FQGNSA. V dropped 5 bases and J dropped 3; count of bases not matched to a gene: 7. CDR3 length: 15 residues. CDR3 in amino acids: CASSAGLAVLYEQYF. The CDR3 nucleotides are TGTGCCAGCAGCGCTGGACTAGCGGTTCTCTACGAGCAGTACTTC. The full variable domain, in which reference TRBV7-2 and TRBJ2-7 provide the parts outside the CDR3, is GAGVSQSPSNKVTEKGKDVELRCDPISGHTALYWYRQSLGQGLEFLIYFQGNSAPDKSGLPSDRFSAERTGGSVSTLTIQRTQQEDSAVYLCASSAGLAVLYEQYFGPGTRLTVT.

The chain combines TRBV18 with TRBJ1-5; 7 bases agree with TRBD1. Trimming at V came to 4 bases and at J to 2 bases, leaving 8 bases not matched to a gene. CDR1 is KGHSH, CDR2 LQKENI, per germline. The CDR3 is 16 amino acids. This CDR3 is CASSQSRGTGNQPQHF. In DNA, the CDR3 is TGTGCCAGCTCACAAAGCCGAGGGACAGGCAATCAGCCCCAGCATTTT.

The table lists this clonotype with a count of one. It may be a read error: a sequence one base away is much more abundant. CDR3 sequence (DNA): TGTGCCAACAGGGCAGGACAGGGGGGAAGGACCGGGGAGCTGTTTTTT. Protein product: CANRAGQGGRTGELFF. This chain links TRBV12-3 or TRBV12-4 with TRBJ2-2; 10 bases fit TRBD1. J lost 5 bases, V lost 10 bases, and 13 bases had no gene match. The CDR3 loop spans 16 amino acids.

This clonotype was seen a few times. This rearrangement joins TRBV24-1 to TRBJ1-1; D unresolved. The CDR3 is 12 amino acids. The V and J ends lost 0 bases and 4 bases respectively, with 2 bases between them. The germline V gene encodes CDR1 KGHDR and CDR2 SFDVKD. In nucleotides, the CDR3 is TGTGCCACCAGTGATTTGGGCACTGAAGCTTTCTTT. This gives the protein CATSDLGTEAFF.

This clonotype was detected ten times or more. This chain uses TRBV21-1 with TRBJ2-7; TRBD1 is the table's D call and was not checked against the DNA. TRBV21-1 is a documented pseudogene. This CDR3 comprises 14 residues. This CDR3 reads CASSDQGCEREQYF. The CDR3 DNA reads TGTGCCAGCAGCGATCAGGGGTGTGAGCGAGAGCAGTACTTC.

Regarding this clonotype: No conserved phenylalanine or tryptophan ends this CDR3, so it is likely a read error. The CDR3 coding sequence is TGTGCCAGCAGCTCCGACCAGGGGGCCTCTGGAAACACCATATATTTG. Protein product: CASSSDQGASGNTIYL. J is TRBJ1-3 and V is TRBV7-9; TRBD1 matches at 8 bases. CDR1 and CDR2 (germline): SEHNR, FQNEAQ (reference sequence). CDR3 length: 16 amino acids. The junction had 5 bases not matched to a gene; V was cut back by 4 bases and J by 0 bases.

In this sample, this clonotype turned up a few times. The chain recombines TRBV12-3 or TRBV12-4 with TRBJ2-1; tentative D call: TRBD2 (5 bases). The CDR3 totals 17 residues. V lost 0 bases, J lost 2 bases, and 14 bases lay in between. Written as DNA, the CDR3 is TGTGCCAGCAGTTTAGCGCGGGCGCTGGGTACCTACAATGAGCAGTTCTTC. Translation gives CASSLARALGTYNEQFF.

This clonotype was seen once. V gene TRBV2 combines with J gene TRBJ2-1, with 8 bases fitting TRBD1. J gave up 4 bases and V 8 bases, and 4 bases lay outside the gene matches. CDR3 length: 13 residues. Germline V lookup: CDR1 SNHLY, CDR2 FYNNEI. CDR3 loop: CASSGQEYNEQFF. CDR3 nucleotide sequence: TGTGCCAGCTCGGGACAGGAATACAATGAGCAGTTCTTC.